This T cell receptor (beta chain) stems from a study of blood T cells in healthy people across ages. This CDR3 comprises 13 residues. CDR1 is MNHEY and CDR2 is SMNVEV in the germline V gene (reference sequence). Comment on this clonotype: This clone may be a read error of a much larger clone one base away.

A second PCR of 7 to 11 cycles used a sample-barcoded 5' primer and a J-beta primer mix. TCRdb itself ran the 5' RACE reads through MiXCR, one entry per CDR3 protein. Of 1,500,000 or so distinct CDR3 sequences in the sample, around 40% were seen once. This sequence joins TRBV27 and TRBJ1-2; no clear D gene. Sequenced sample: blood. The source is a woman aged 18-35 years in good health. Here the CDR3 reads CANSPTEVNGYTF. CDR3 nucleotides: TGTGCCAACAGTCCGACGGAGGTGAACGGCTACACCTTC.